This is a list of T cell receptor beta chains from one sample in a study of shared clonotypes between healthy human individuals. This table comes from immunoSEQ multiplex PCR, and its TCRdb copy is limited to in-frame clones, with some not included. The profile shows hundreds of thousands of clones, 80% to 95% of them singletons. The specimen was naive CD8+ T cells sorted from blood. The origin of the receptors is a man aged 25-40 years in good health. Both conserved end residues are part of each CDR3. D genes are given only for firm matches. Clone sizes are given selectively: once, few, many, or a class where the clone is expanded.

clone_size,v_call,d_call,j_call,cdr3_aa,cdr3_nt
.,TRBV5-5,.,TRBJ2-7,CASSLRPLATSSYEQYF,TGTGCCAGCAGCTTGCGACCTCTAGCGACGAGCTCCTACGAGCAGTACTTC
.,TRBV6-5,TRBD2,TRBJ2-2,CASRGTSAGELFF,TGTGCCAGCAGGGGGACTAGCGCCGGGGAGCTGTTTTTT
.,TRBV4-3,.,TRBJ2-1,CASSQDWAGNEQFF,TGCGCCAGCAGCCAAGACTGGGCGGGGAATGAGCAGTTCTTC
.,TRBV7-3,.,TRBJ2-3,CASSRRAVGSTDTQYF,TGTGCCAGCAGCCGGCGGGCAGTTGGTAGCACAGATACGCAGTATTTT
.,TRBV6-5,.,TRBJ2-7,CASSAGTLHYEQYF,TGTGCCAGCAGTGCCGGGACACTCCACTACGAGCAGTACTTC
.,TRBV15,.,TRBJ1-4,CATSRESGGRDEKLFF,TGTGCCACCAGCAGAGAATCTGGAGGGCGTGATGAAAAACTGTTTTTT
.,TRBV18,TRBD1,TRBJ2-7,CASSRTTIYQGALTNEQYF,TGTGCCAGCTCCCGAACCACCATATATCAGGGGGCGTTAACCAACGAGCAGTACTTC
once,TRBV30,.,TRBJ2-2,CAWSWEPGELFF,TGTGCCTGGTCGTGGGAGCCCGGGGAGCTGTTTTTT
.,TRBV27,TRBD1,TRBJ2-7,CASSFAQGGYEQYF,TGTGCCAGCAGTTTTGCACAGGGGGGCTACGAGCAGTACTTC
.,TRBV27,TRBD1,TRBJ2-1,CASSSPGTGEDEQFF,TGTGCCAGCAGTTCCCCCGGGACAGGGGAGGATGAGCAGTTCTTC
.,TRBV10-1,.,TRBJ2-7,CASSELQGLREQYF,TGCGCCAGCAGTGAGTTACAGGGTCTACGCGAGCAGTACTTC
.,TRBV14,TRBD1,TRBJ2-2,CASSRLPQGAITGELFF,TGTGCCAGCAGCCGGCTCCCACAGGGGGCGATCACCGGGGAGCTGTTTTTT
.,TRBV4-1,.,TRBJ2-7,CASSPIGGAYEQYF,TGCGCCAGCAGCCCGATAGGCGGGGCCTACGAGCAGTACTTC
.,TRBV2,TRBD2,TRBJ2-7,CASSEPSGGSYEQYF,TGTGCCAGCAGTGAGCCTAGCGGGGGATCCTACGAGCAGTACTTC
once,TRBV27,.,TRBJ2-1,CASRSGYNEQFF,TGTGCCAGCAGGTCGGGTTACAATGAGCAGTTCTTC
.,TRBV7-9,.,TRBJ2-3,CASSPPGPDTQYF,TGTGCCAGCAGCCCCCCCGGCCCAGATACGCAGTATTTT
.,TRBV7-9,.,TRBJ1-4,CASSLPSRGDEKLFF,TGTGCCAGCAGCTTACCCAGCAGGGGCGATGAAAAACTGTTTTTT
.,TRBV7-9,TRBD1,TRBJ2-1,CASSFRGQEQFF,TGTGCCAGCAGCTTCAGGGGGCAAGAGCAGTTCTTC
.,TRBV18,.,TRBJ2-2,CASSPPNANTGELFF,TGTGCCAGCTCACCACCCAACGCGAACACCGGGGAGCTGTTTTTT
.,TRBV2,.,TRBJ2-2,CASSVRVGTGELFF,TGTGCCAGCAGTGTGCGAGTTGGCACCGGGGAGCTGTTTTTT
.,TRBV27,TRBD2,TRBJ2-1,CASSPIGEGPYNEQFF,TGTGCCAGCAGCCCTATTGGGGAGGGCCCCTACAATGAGCAGTTCTTC
.,TRBV18,.,TRBJ1-2,CASSPTQQDHNYGYTF,TGTGCCAGCTCACCGACACAACAGGACCATAACTATGGCTACACCTTC
once,TRBV29-1,TRBD1,TRBJ1-4,CSVTGGNEKLFF,TGCAGCGTCACAGGGGGTAATGAAAAACTGTTTTTT
.,TRBV6-1,TRBD1,TRBJ1-1,CASRERGPNTEAFF,TGTGCCAGCAGGGAGAGGGGGCCGAACACTGAAGCTTTCTTT
.,TRBV27,.,TRBJ2-3,CASADLTDTQYF,TGTGCCAGCGCTGACCTCACAGATACGCAGTATTTT
.,TRBV27,.,TRBJ2-1,CASSKRGDATYNEQFF,TGTGCCAGCAGCAAAAGAGGGGACGCCACCTACAATGAGCAGTTCTTC
.,TRBV4-1,.,TRBJ2-3,CASSQEVPGRESDTQYF,TGCGCCAGCAGCCAAGAGGTCCCGGGAAGGGAATCAGATACGCAGTATTTT
.,TRBV2,TRBD1,TRBJ2-5,CGNEAGQGTPSTQYF,TGTGGTAATGAGGCGGGACAGGGGACCCCGTCGACCCAGTACTTC
.,TRBV4-2,TRBD2,TRBJ2-7,CASSQDSGGLADYEQYF,TGTGCCAGCAGCCAAGATTCTGGCGGACTAGCGGACTACGAGCAGTACTTC
.,TRBV12-1,.,TRBJ2-3,CASSLIAGWSDTQYF,TGTGCCAGCAGCTTGATAGCGGGTTGGTCAGATACGCAGTATTTT
.,TRBV11-2,.,TRBJ2-7,CASSSIQTAPKSYEQYF,TGTGCCAGCAGCTCCATCCAGACAGCCCCCAAATCCTACGAGCAGTACTTC
.,TRBV9,.,TRBJ2-2,CASSVRRDNTGELFF,TGTGCCAGCAGCGTCCGCAGGGACAACACCGGGGAGCTGTTTTTT
.,TRBV2,TRBD2,TRBJ2-2,CASRLSGVANTGELFF,TGTGCCAGCAGACTTAGCGGGGTCGCGAACACCGGGGAGCTGTTTTTT
.,TRBV7-6,TRBD2,TRBJ2-1,CASSLDSNGGRVGVEQFF,TGTGCCAGCAGCTTAGATTCGAACGGCGGGAGGGTGGGGGTTGAGCAGTTCTTC
.,TRBV7-3,.,TRBJ2-7,CASSAAGVNEQYF,TGTGCCAGCAGCGCCGCTGGGGTTAACGAGCAGTACTTC
.,TRBV4-1,.,TRBJ2-7,CASSHPTGTLTGQYF,TGCGCCAGCAGCCACCCGACAGGGACTCTTACGGGGCAGTACTTC
once,TRBV29-1,TRBD2,TRBJ2-7,CSGGLAGGNEQYF,TGCAGTGGGGGGCTAGCGGGAGGGAACGAGCAGTACTTC
.,TRBV19,.,TRBJ2-2,CASSPQDPLSTGELFF,TGTGCCAGTAGTCCCCAGGACCCCCTAAGTACCGGGGAGCTGTTTTTT
.,TRBV11-3,TRBD2,TRBJ2-1,CASSLSAGGSYNEQFF,TGTGCCAGCAGCTTATCAGCGGGAGGATCCTACAATGAGCAGTTCTTC
.,TRBV27,.,TRBJ2-7,CASSLRYEQYF,TGTGCCAGCAGTTTACGCTACGAGCAGTACTTC
.,TRBV4-3,.,TRBJ2-3,CASSQKLGTFTDTQYF,TGCGCCAGCAGCCAAAAACTTGGGACATTCACAGATACGCAGTATTTT
.,TRBV30,TRBD1,TRBJ1-2,CAWSVQGGAENYGYTF,TGTGCCTGGAGTGTCCAGGGGGGGGCGGAGAACTATGGCTACACCTTC
.,TRBV4-1,.,TRBJ2-7,CASSHGEGAIIGYEQYF,TGCGCCAGCAGCCACGGGGAGGGGGCCATCATCGGCTACGAGCAGTACTTC